This TCR beta chain stems from a study of T cell responses to AZD1222 COVID-19 vaccine. The CDR3 is 15 residues long. The J segment lost 11 bases and the V segment lost 4 bases, leaving 12 bases of the junction unmatched. Per germline, CDR1 MNHEY and CDR2 SVGAGI. Method: immunoSEQ multiplex PCR; TCRdb's copy keeps in-frame clones and lacks some. This table has roughly 140,000 clones, around 88% appearing once. J is TRBJ1-4 and V is TRBV6-5; 8 bases fit TRBD1. The TCR sequence derives from an adult in good health. The sequences come from peripheral blood, collected on day 0 of AZD1222 vaccination. For the CDR3, the DNA is TGTGCCAGCAGTTCGACAGGGGCTCCCCCATTTAAACTGTTTTTT. Translated, it gives CASSSTGAPPFKLFF.